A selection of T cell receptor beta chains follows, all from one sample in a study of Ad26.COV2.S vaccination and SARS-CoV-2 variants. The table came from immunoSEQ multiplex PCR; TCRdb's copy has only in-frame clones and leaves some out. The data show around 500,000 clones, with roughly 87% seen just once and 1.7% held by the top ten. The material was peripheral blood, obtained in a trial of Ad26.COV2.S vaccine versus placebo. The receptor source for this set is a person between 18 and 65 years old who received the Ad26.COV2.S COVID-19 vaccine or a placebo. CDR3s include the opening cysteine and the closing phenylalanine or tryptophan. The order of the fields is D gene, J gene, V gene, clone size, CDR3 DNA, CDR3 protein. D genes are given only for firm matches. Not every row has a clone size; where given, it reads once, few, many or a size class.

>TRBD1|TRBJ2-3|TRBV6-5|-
TGTGCCAGCAGTTACTCAGGGGGCCAGGCAGATACGCAGTATTTT
CASSYSGGQADTQYF
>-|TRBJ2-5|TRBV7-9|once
TGTGCCGTGGAATCCCAGACCCGTGCCCTCCAAGAGACCCAGTACTTC
CAVESQTRALQETQYF
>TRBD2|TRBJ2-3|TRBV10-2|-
TGCGCCAGCAGGTATCTAGCGGGGAGCACAGATACGCAGTATTTT
CASRYLAGSTDTQYF
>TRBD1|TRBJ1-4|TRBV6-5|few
TGTGCCAGCAGTTACAGGGGGCATAATGAAAAACTGTTTTTT
CASSYRGHNEKLFF
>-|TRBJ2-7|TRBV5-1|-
TGCGCCAGCAGCTTGGCCCCGGCAGGCCACGAGCAGTACTTC
CASSLAPAGHEQYF
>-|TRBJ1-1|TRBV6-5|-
TGTGCCAGCAGTTACGTGGCCTTGAACACTGAAGCTTTCTTT
CASSYVALNTEAFF
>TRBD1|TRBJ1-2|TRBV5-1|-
TGCGCCAGCAGCCCGGACAGGGGAGCCTATGGCTACACCTTC
CASSPDRGAYGYTF
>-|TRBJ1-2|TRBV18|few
TGTGCCAGCTCAACCGCCGAGACAGGCTATGGCTACACCTTC
CASSTAETGYGYTF
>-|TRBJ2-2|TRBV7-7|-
TGTGCTAGCAGCACTAGTGCCGGGGGCCTGAGCACCGGGGAGCTGTTTTTT
CASSTSAGGLSTGELFF
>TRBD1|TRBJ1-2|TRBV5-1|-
TGCGCCAGCAGCTTGGCTGGACAGGGGGCGGATGGCTACACCTTC
CASSLAGQGADGYTF
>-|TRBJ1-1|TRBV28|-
TGTGCCAGCAGTTTGTTCCCAGGGGTTGATTTGAACACTGAAGCTTTCTTT
CASSLFPGVDLNTEAFF
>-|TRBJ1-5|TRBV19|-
TGTGCCAGTTCGGCAGGGGAGGGGTATAGCAATCAGCCCCAGCATTTT
CASSAGEGYSNQPQHF
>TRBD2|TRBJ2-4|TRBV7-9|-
TGTGCCAGCAGCTTAGGGACTAGCGGGGATCGAGGAAACATTCAGTACTTC
CASSLGTSGDRGNIQYF
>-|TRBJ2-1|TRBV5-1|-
TGCGCCAGCAGCTTGACCACGGGAGCCCAGTACAATGAGCAGTTCTTC
CASSLTTGAQYNEQFF
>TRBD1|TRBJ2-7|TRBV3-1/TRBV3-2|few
TGTGCCAGCAGCCACGGATTTAGGGGGACAGGGAATCACGAGCAGTACTTC
CASSHGFRGTGNHEQYF
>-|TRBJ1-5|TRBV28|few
TGTGCCAGCAAGGGTTGGGTTAGCAATCAGCCCCAGCATTTT
CASKGWVSNQPQHF
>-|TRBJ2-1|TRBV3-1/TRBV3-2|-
TGTGCCAGCAGCCAAGGGCTGGATCCCCTTTACAATGAGCAGTTCTTC
CASSQGLDPLYNEQFF
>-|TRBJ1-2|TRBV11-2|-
TGTGCCAGCAGCACCCTCGGACCGAGCTATGGCTACACCTTC
CASSTLGPSYGYTF
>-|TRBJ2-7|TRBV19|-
TGTGCCAGTAGCGCTGATAGCTCCTACGAGCAGTACTTC
CASSADSSYEQYF
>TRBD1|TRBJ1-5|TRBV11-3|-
TGTGCCAGCAGCCCTCTGAGGGGGCTGTGCAATCAGCCCCAGCATTTT
CASSPLRGLCNQPQHF
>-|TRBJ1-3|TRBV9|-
TGTGCCAGCAGCGTAGCCGACAGCGCTGGAAACACCATATATTTT
CASSVADSAGNTIYF
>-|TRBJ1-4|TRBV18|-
TGTGCCAGCTCATCAAGGCAGGGAGGCACTAATGAAAAACTGTTTTTT
CASSSRQGGTNEKLFF
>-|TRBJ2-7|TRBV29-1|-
TGCAGCGTTGAATGGGGACAAGGGAACGAGCAGTACTTC
CSVEWGQGNEQYF
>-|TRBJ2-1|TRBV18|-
TGTGCCAGCTCACCGTCGTCGAGGACATTCCCCTACAATGAGCAGTTCTTC
CASSPSSRTFPYNEQFF
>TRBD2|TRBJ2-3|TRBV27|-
TGTGCCAGCAGTTCACCTAGCGGGGGCCACCTTGGCACAGATACGCAGTATTTT
CASSSPSGGHLGTDTQYF
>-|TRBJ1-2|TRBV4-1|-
TGCGCCAGCAGCCAAGATACGGCAGGAGCTTCCTATGGCTACACCTTC
CASSQDTAGASYGYTF
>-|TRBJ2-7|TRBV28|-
TGTGCCAGCAGTTTATATAGTTACGGAACCTACGAGCAGTACTTC
CASSLYSYGTYEQYF
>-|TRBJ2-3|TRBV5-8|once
TGTGCCACCCCGACTTCCTCGGGGGCAGATACGCAGTATTTT
CATPTSSGADTQYF
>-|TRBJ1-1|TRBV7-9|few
TGTGCCAGCAGCTCCCACGCCGACACTGAAGCTTTCTTT
CASSSHADTEAFF
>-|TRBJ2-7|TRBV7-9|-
TGTGCCAGCAGCTTAGGAGGGTTCTACGAGCAGTACTTC
CASSLGGFYEQYF
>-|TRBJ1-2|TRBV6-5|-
TGTGCCAGCAGTACCGGACTCTTTTATGGCTACACCTTC
CASSTGLFYGYTF
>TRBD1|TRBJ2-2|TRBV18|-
TGTGCCAGCTCAAAACAGGGGGCGACCGGGGAGCTGTTTTTT
CASSKQGATGELFF
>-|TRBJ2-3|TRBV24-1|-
TGTGCCACCAGTGGGCGGGGCTCGGCGGGTACGCAGTATTTT
CATSGRGSAGTQYF
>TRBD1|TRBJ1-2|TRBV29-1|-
TGCAGCGTCGTCGACAGGGGAGTTGGCTACACCTTC
CSVVDRGVGYTF
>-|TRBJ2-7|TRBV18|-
TGTGCCAGCTCAGGGAGCGCCGCCAACGAGCAGTACTTC
CASSGSAANEQYF
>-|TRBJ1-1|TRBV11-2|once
TGTGCCAGCAGCTTAGAGATCCGGCGTGAAGCTTTCTTT
CASSLEIRREAFF
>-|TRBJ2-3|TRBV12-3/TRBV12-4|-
TGTGCCAGCAGTTTTTGGCACCCAGATACGCAGTATTTT
CASSFWHPDTQYF
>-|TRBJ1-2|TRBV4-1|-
TGCGCCAGCAGCCAAGTCGTCGGCTTGGAAAGTAGCTATGGCTACACCTTC
CASSQVVGLESSYGYTF
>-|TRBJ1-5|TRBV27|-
TGTGCCAGCAGCCCCGGGACGGCCTATAGCAATCAGCCCCAGCATTTT
CASSPGTAYSNQPQHF
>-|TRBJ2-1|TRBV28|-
TGTGCCAGCAGTTTACCGGGAGCGCCCTACAATGAGCAGTTCTTC
CASSLPGAPYNEQFF
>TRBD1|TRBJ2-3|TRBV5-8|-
TGTGCCAGCGGAAAACAGGGGGCCGGCACAGATACGCAGTATTTT
CASGKQGAGTDTQYF
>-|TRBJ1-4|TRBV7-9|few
TGTGCCAGCAGCCCCGAGGGACCCTGGGAAAAACTGTTTTTT
CASSPEGPWEKLFF
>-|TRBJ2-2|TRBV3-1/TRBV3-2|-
TGTGCCAGCAGCCAATATATAGAAGGGGAGCTGTTTTTT
CASSQYIEGELFF
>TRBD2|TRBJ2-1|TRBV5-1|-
TGCGCCAGCAGCTTGGTAGCGGGAGGGGGATACAATGAGCAGTTCTTC
CASSLVAGGGYNEQFF
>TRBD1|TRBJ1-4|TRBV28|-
TGTGCCAGCAGTCCCCCTAGGGGGCCGCTTGGGGAAAAACTGTTTTTT
CASSPPRGPLGEKLFF
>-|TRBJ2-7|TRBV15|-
TGTGCCACCAGCAGAGGGACGGAACCTCGCGAGCAGTACTTC
CATSRGTEPREQYF
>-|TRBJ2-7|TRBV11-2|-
TGTGCCAGCAGCTTATTGTCCGGCCCAGGGGCCGGGCGCTACGAGCAGTACTTC
CASSLLSGPGAGRYEQYF
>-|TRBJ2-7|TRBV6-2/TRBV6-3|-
TGTGCCAGCAGTTCGCTGTCGGGAGTGTACGAGCAGTACTTC
CASSSLSGVYEQYF
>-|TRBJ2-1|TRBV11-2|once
TGTGCCAGTGAACTTGCGCCCGACAATGAGCAGTTCTTC
CASELAPDNEQFF
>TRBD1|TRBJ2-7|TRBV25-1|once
TGTGCCAGCAGTTACCCGGACAGGTCACCCCCCTACGAGCAGTACTTC
CASSYPDRSPPYEQYF
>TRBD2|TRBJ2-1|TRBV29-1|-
TGCAGCGTTGAGGTTACTAGCGGAGCTTCCTACAATGAGCAGTTCTTC
CSVEVTSGASYNEQFF
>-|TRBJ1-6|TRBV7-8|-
TGTGCCAGCAAAGGGCGGAATTCACCCCTCCACTTT
CASKGRNSPLHF
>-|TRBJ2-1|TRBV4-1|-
TGCGCCAGCAGCCAAGTAATTTCAGAAATTGGGACGGTGCAGTTCTTC
CASSQVISEIGTVQFF
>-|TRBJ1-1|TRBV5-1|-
TGCGCCAGCAGTTGGGGGAACACTGAAGCTTTCTTT
CASSWGNTEAFF
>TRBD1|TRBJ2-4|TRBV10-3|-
TGTGCCATCAGGACCGGGACAGGGGGCTTGGGAGCCAAAAACATTCAGTACTTC
CAIRTGTGGLGAKNIQYF
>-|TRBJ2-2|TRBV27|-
TGTGCCAGCCAGGGGTTGGGGGAGCTGTTTTTT
CASQGLGELFF
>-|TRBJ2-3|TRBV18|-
TGTGCCAGCCACCAGGTTGGGGGGGCCACAGATACGCAGTATTTT
CASHQVGGATDTQYF
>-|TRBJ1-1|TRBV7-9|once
TGTGCCAGCAGCCTCTATGGGGGGCCTGAAGCTTTCTTT
CASSLYGGPEAFF
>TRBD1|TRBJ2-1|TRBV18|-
TGTGCCAGCTCACCAAGGGGGCCAAGGGGCAATGAGCAGTTCTTC
CASSPRGPRGNEQFF